These 18 T cell receptor beta chains were sequenced from one sample in a study of cytomegalovirus exposure and HLA in healthy donors. 13 Jbeta primers and 60 Vbeta primers were used for the PCR. Repertoires were generated with immunoSEQ multiplex PCR, while TCRdb's copy carries only in-frame clones and drops some. The repertoire holds about 150,000 clones, with about 82% as singletons. Sequenced: PBMCs. The receptors derive from a male donor in good health and CMV-seronegative.

Points on this clone: The junction shows a germline mismatch at one end, possibly a read error. The chain recombines TRBV9 with TRBJ2-7; 9 bases align to TRBD2. The germline V gene has CDR1 SGDLS and CDR2 YYNGEE. The CDR3 totals 14 residues. The CDR3 is CASSDERGAYGQYF. In DNA form, the CDR3 reads TGTGCCAGCAGCGATGAGCGGGGGGCCTACGGGCAGTACTTC.

The CDR3 nucleotides are TGTGCCAGCAGCCGAGGACAGGTGAATCAGCCCCAGCATTTT. This gives the protein CASSRGQVNQPQHF. The chain couples TRBV11-2 to TRBJ1-5; 7 bases fit TRBD1. The V gene end was trimmed by 5 bases and the J gene end by 4 bases; junction bases not matched to a gene: 5. The CDR3 loop spans 14 amino acids. Per germline, CDR1 SGHAT and CDR2 FQNNGV.

This clone is a singleton in its sample. This chain uses TRBV15 with TRBJ1-6; D is undetermined. Trimming stripped 0 bases from V and 7 bases from J, with 10 bases between. Germline CDR1 and CDR2: LNHNV and YYDKDF (reference sequence). This CDR3 has 15 amino acids. The CDR3 sequence: CATSRDKYLNSPLHF. The CDR3 DNA is TGTGCCACCAGCAGAGATAAGTATCTAAATTCACCCCTCCACTTT.

This clone was counted only a few times. V usage is TRBV6-1 and J usage is TRBJ2-7; D gene ambiguous. Germline-derived CDR1 and CDR2 are MNHNS and SASEGT. V was pared by 6 bases and J by 1 base, with 16 bases between. CDR3 length equals 15 residues. CDR3 sequence reads: CASRPDGALSYEQYF. The CDR3 DNA reads as TGTGCCAGCAGGCCCGACGGAGCCCTTTCCTACGAGCAGTACTTC.

This chain joins TRBV27 and TRBJ1-1, with TRBD1 matching over 10 bases. The CDR3 loop spans 16 amino acids. Germline trimming cut 5 bases from V and 5 bases from J; bases unmatched to any gene: 11. Germline CDR1 and CDR2: MNHEY and SMNVEV (reference sequence). The CDR3 loop reads CASSAPGQGRWTEAFF. The CDR3 DNA follows: TGTGCCAGCAGTGCACCGGGACAGGGGCGGTGGACTGAAGCTTTCTTT.

The chain uses TRBV2 and TRBJ2-2; 12 bases match TRBD1. The CDR3 totals 17 residues. Unmatched junction bases numbered 6, after V lost 6 bases and J lost 1 base. The germline V gene encodes CDR1 SNHLY and CDR2 FYNNEI. CDR3 protein: CASSRGQGAGNTGELFF. As DNA, the CDR3 is TGTGCCAGCAGCCGGGGACAGGGGGCCGGGAACACCGGGGAGCTGTTTTTT.

The gene calls are TRBV5-1 and TRBJ1-1; TRBD1 is a possible D gene (5 bases). CDR1 SGHRS and CDR2 YFSETQ come from the germline V gene. This CDR3 is 16 amino acids long. V was shortened by 4 bases and J by 0 bases, with 16 bases between the two germline ends. The CDR3 bases are TGCGCCAGCAGCCATATCCAGGGTCTGATGAACACTGAAGCTTTCTTT. Amino acid sequence: CASSHIQGLMNTEAFF.

The CDR3 loop is CASSRDRGRDQPQHF. CDR3 nucleotides: TGTGCCAGCAGCCGCGACAGGGGGAGGGATCAGCCCCAGCATTTT. J is TRBJ1-5 and V is TRBV13, with 9 bases that match TRBD1. CDR3 length: 15 amino acids. The V gene's germline CDR1 is PRHDT and CDR2 FYEKMQ (reference sequence). Losses at the gene ends were 5 bases for V and 5 bases for J; bases not matched to a gene: 7.

The rearrangement uses TRBV10-2 and TRBJ2-5; TRBD2 might be the D (6 bases). The CDR3 spans 18 residues. Trimming stripped 0 bases from V and 7 bases from J, with 24 bases between. Germline V gene lookup returns CDR1 WSHSY and CDR2 SAAADI. CDR3 in DNA: TGCGCCAGCAGTGAGTCGTTGTCATCCAGCGGGCTCGGCGGGACCCAGTACTTC. Residues: CASSESLSSSGLGGTQYF.

V gene TRBV4-2 combines with J gene TRBJ2-5; TRBD2 is a possible D gene (7 bases). The V gene's germline CDR1 is LGHNA and CDR2 YNFKEQ. Deletions cut 5 bases from V and 5 bases from J, with 27 bases between. The CDR3 runs to 18 residues. CDR3 residues: CASSLKETRGGKWETQYF. The CDR3 bases are TGTGCCAGCAGCTTGAAGGAGACTAGGGGGGGAAAGTGGGAGACCCAGTACTTC.

The chain links TRBV6-5 to TRBJ2-1; TRBD2 aligns across 9 bases. The CDR3 consists of 15 residues. Germline assignment: CDR1 MNHEY and CDR2 SVGAGI. The V gene end was trimmed by 5 bases and the J gene end by 10 bases; junction bases not matched to a gene: 12. The CDR3 region is CASSPSSKRGAEQFF. CDR3 bases: TGTGCCAGCAGTCCCTCGTCTAAGCGGGGGGCCGAGCAGTTCTTC.

This clone was observed a handful of times. The chain combines TRBV6-1 with TRBJ2-4, with TRBD1 as a possible D gene (5 bases). Trimming removed 8 bases from V and 2 bases from J, with 10 bases in between. The CDR3 loop spans 13 amino acids. Germline assignment: CDR1 MNHNS and CDR2 SASEGT. DNA for the CDR3: TGTGCCAGCTCAACAGGCCCCAAAAACATTCAGTACTTC. Its protein is CASSTGPKNIQYF.

This clone appeared once. The chain links TRBV6-1 to TRBJ2-7, with D perhaps matching TRBD2 (5 bases). V gave up 4 bases and J gave up 4 bases, with 8 bases separating them. Germline loops: CDR1 MNHNS, CDR2 SASEGT. This CDR3 is 12 amino acids long. The CDR3 DNA is TGTGCCAGCAGTGTGAGAGGGTACGAGCAGTACTTC. This codes for CASSVRGYEQYF.

V usage is TRBV6-5 and J usage is TRBJ2-1; 9 nucleotides agree with TRBD1. Germline V gene data show CDR1 as MNHEY and CDR2 as SVGAGI. The junction had 8 bases not matched to a gene; V was cut back by 7 bases and J by 7 bases. The CDR3 contains 14 residues. CDR3 residues: CASMEGTGLNEQFF. The CDR3 region has the DNA TGTGCCAGCATGGAGGGGACAGGGCTTAATGAGCAGTTCTTC.

In this sample, this clone turned up once. The chain has TRBV4-3 and TRBJ2-3; 10 bases align to TRBD2. Germline-derived CDR1 and CDR2 are LGHNA and YSLEER. The CDR3 is made up of 20 amino acids. The V gene end was trimmed by 0 bases and the J gene end by 1 base; junction bases not matched to a gene: 13. The CDR3 DNA sequence: TGCGCCAGCAGCCAAGATGGGGGAGTTCGAGCGGGAGGGCGCACAGATACGCAGTATTTT. This gives the protein CASSQDGGVRAGGRTDTQYF.

This rearrangement joins TRBV10-3 to TRBJ1-1; unclear D gene. Trimming removed 5 bases from V and 2 bases from J, with 12 bases in between. Germline-derived CDR1 and CDR2 are ENHRY and SYGVKD. The CDR3 is 14 residues long. CDR3 nucleotides: TGTGCCATCAGTTTCGACGGGAGAAACACTGAAGCTTTCTTT. Translated: CAISFDGRNTEAFF.

The chain is built from TRBV27 and TRBJ2-1, with TRBD2 matching over 9 bases. The V gene's germline CDR1 is MNHEY and CDR2 SMNVEV (reference sequence). Trimming removed 7 bases from V and 3 bases from J; junction bases left unmatched: 10. The CDR3 loop spans 16 amino acids. CDR3 residues: CASTQRGTSYYNEQFF. Written as DNA, the CDR3 is TGTGCCAGCACCCAACGGGGGACTAGCTACTACAATGAGCAGTTCTTC.

The chain recombines TRBV7-9 with TRBJ1-1; D is perhaps TRBD1 (6 bases). Germline CDR1 SEHNR, CDR2 FQNEAQ (reference sequence). The CDR3 runs 13 residues. Trimming shortened V by 5 bases and J by 6 bases, and 13 bases separated the two germline ends. In DNA, the CDR3 is TGTGCCAGCAGCCCCCGGGACAATTCTGAAGCTTTCTTT. Its translation is CASSPRDNSEAFF. Full variable domain (rest looked up from reference TRBV7-9 and TRBJ1-1): DTGVSQNPRHKITKRGQNVTFRCDPISEHNRLYWYRQTLGQGPEFLTYFQNEAQLEKSRLLSDRFSAERPKGSFSTLEIQRTEQGDSAMYLCASSPRDNSEAFFGQGTRLTVV.